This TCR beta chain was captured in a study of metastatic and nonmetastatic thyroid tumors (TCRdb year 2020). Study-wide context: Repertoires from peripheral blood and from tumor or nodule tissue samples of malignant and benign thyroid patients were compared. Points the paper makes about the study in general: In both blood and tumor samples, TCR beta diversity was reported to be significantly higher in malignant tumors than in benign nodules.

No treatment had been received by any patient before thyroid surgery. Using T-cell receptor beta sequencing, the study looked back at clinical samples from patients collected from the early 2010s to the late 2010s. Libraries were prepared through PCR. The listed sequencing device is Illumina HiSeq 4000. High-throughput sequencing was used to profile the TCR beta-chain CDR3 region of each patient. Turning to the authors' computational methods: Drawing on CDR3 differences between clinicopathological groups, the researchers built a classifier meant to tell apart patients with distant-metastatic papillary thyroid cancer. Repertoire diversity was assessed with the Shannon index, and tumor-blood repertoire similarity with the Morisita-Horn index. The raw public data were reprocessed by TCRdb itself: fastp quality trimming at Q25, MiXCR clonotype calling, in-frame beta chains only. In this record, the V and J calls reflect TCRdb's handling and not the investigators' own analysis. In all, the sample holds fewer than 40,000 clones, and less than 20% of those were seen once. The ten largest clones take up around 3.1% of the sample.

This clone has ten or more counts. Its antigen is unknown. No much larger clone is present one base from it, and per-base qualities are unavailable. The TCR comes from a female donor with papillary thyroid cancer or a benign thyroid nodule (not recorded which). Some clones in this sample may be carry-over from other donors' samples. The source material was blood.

The CDR3 amino acid sequence is: CAWSANSNQPQHF. The base sequence is TGTGCCTGGAGCGCAAATAGCAATCAGCCCCAGCATTTT. The sequence joins TRBV30 to TRBJ1-5; no D gene can be assigned with confidence. V loses 3 bases, J loses 0 bases, and the germline ends lie 6 bases apart. Per the germline V gene (reference sequence), GTSNPN is the CDR1 and SVGIG is the CDR2. The CDR3 sequence holds 13 residues, the cysteine and phenylalanine included. Just the 39-base CDR3 DNA is kept, in frame starting at base 1.